Below, 14 T cell receptor beta chains from the same sample are listed, as sequenced in a study of pediatric ulcerative colitis (dated by TCRdb to the late 2010s). Library preparation used the immunoSEQ multiplex PCR assay. TCRdb took over this immuneACCESS table, retaining in-frame rearrangements with V and J assigned. Such tables are incomplete; in checked studies, under half of the missing clones stem from an unresolved V gene, and the remainder is unexplained. This sample gives 35,000 to 45,000 clones in total; less than 90% of them show up just once. Roughly 25% of the sample rests with the top ten. Specimen: blood. The receptor source for this set is a girl between 5 and 17 years old with moderate ulcerative colitis.

The rearrangement uses TRBV6-5 and TRBJ1-5; D remains ambiguous. The CDR3 is made up of 12 amino acids. Germline V gene sequence: CDR1 MNHEY, CDR2 SVGAGI. V was trimmed by 2 bases and J by 5 bases, leaving 4 bases between them. The CDR3 DNA reads as TGTGCCAGCAGTTACAGGGATCAGCCCCAGCATTTT. Translation gives CASSYRDQPQHF.

V and J are TRBV27 and TRBJ1-1; the D is unclear. CDR3 length: 13 residues. The V end lost 5 bases, the J end lost 1 base, and 8 bases lay between the germline ends. Germline-derived CDR1 and CDR2 are MNHEY and SMNVEV (reference sequence). This CDR3 is CASSVPGNTEAFF. The CDR3 region has the DNA TGTGCCAGCAGTGTACCCGGGAACACTGAAGCTTTCTTT.

The chain combines TRBV7-2 with TRBJ1-6, with a possible D match to TRBD1 (6 bases). V lost 5 bases to trimming and J lost 10 bases, with 12 bases between them. Looked up from germline, CDR1 is SGHTA and CDR2 is FQGNSA. The CDR3 has 13 amino acids. CDR3 protein: CASSAHRDSPLHF. The CDR3 coding sequence is TGTGCCAGCAGCGCCCACAGGGACTCACCCCTCCACTTT. Looking up the rest from reference TRBV7-2 and TRBJ1-6 gives the full variable domain: GAGVSQSPSNKVTEKGKDVELRCDPISGHTALYWYRQSLGQGLEFLIYFQGNSAPDKSGLPSDRFSAERTGGSVSTLTIQRTQQEDSAVYLCASSAHRDSPLHFGNGTRLTVT.

The chain couples TRBV27 to TRBJ2-7; D is possibly TRBD1 (5 bases). Germline assignment: CDR1 MNHEY and CDR2 SMNVEV (reference sequence). Trimming removed 9 bases at V and 7 bases at J, with 25 bases between. The CDR3 consists of 15 residues. CDR3 DNA: TGTGCCAGTAAAGTTGTGGACATCCCGAGTGGAGAGCAGTACTTC. The encoded protein is CASKVVDIPSGEQYF.

The chain is built from TRBV7-9 and TRBJ2-1; 7 positions match TRBD1. Per the germline V gene, CDR1 is SEHNR and CDR2 is FQNEAQ (reference sequence). Germline trimming cut 5 bases from V and 3 bases from J; bases unmatched to any gene: 13. This CDR3 region has 17 residues. Here the CDR3 DNA reads TGTGCCAGCAGCCACCGGGACAGAGGAGGAGGCTACAATGAGCAGTTCTTC. It encodes CASSHRDRGGGYNEQFF. Supplemented by reference TRBV7-9 and TRBJ2-1, the full variable domain reads DTGVSQNPRHKITKRGQNVTFRCDPISEHNRLYWYRQTLGQGPEFLTYFQNEAQLEKSRLLSDRFSAERPKGSFSTLEIQRTEQGDSAMYLCASSHRDRGGGYNEQFFGPGTRLTVL.

This sequence joins TRBV6-1 and TRBJ2-3; TRBD2 is a possible D gene (5 bases). The V and J ends lost 4 bases and 0 bases respectively, with 11 bases between them. Germline V gene lookup returns CDR1 MNHNS and CDR2 SASEGT. CDR3 size: 15 residues. As DNA, the CDR3 is TGTGCCAGCAGTGGACTATCCCTAAGCACAGATACGCAGTATTTT. It translates to CASSGLSLSTDTQYF.

This sequence joins TRBV11-1 and TRBJ2-3, with 8 bases aligning to TRBD2. The germline V gene encodes CDR1 SGHAT and CDR2 FQDESV (reference sequence). This CDR3 comprises 18 residues. J was trimmed by 1 base and V by 3 bases; bases with no gene match: 12. The CDR3 sequence is CASSLGPGGVRGTDTQYF. Here the CDR3 DNA reads TGTGCCAGCAGCTTGGGCCCGGGGGGGGTCAGAGGCACAGATACGCAGTATTTT.

The genes are TRBV19 and TRBJ1-1, with TRBD1 matching over 8 bases. Germline CDR1 and CDR2: LNHDA and SQIVND (reference sequence). V shed 6 bases, J shed 5 bases, and the junction held 8 bases outside the gene matches. CDR3 length: 14 amino acids. For the CDR3, the DNA is TGTGCCAGTAGCAGATACAGGGGGAGTACTGAAGCTTTCTTT. Translating gives CASSRYRGSTEAFF.

The V gene is TRBV6-6, the J gene TRBJ1-1; 7 nucleotides match TRBD1. The CDR3 sequence is 16 residues long. V gave up 2 bases and J gave up 4 bases; unmatched junction bases: 10. Germline CDR1 MNHNY, CDR2 SVGAGI (reference sequence). The CDR3 region is CASSYHVEGAGTEAFF. The DNA for the CDR3 is TGTGCCAGCAGTTACCATGTAGAGGGGGCCGGCACTGAAGCTTTCTTT.

The chain combines TRBV6-5 with TRBJ1-1, with 8 bases matching TRBD1. CDR1 is MNHEY and CDR2 is SVGAGI in the germline V gene. V dropped 2 bases and J dropped 0; count of bases not matched to a gene: 5. The CDR3 covers 16 residues. CDR3 in amino acids: CASSYTLGQVNTEAFF. Written as DNA, the CDR3 is TGTGCCAGCAGTTACACCCTGGGACAGGTGAACACTGAAGCTTTCTTT.

The chain recombines TRBV6-1 with TRBJ1-5, with TRBD1 identical over 7 bases. Losses at the gene ends were 0 bases for V and 6 bases for J; bases not matched to a gene: 11. This CDR3 spans 17 amino acids. CDR1 is MNHNS and CDR2 is SASEGT in the germline V gene. The CDR3 sequence: CASSEAQGWIFVQPQHF. The CDR3 region has the DNA TGTGCCAGCAGTGAAGCACAGGGGTGGATCTTCGTTCAGCCCCAGCATTTT.

This chain connects TRBV5-1 to TRBJ1-2, with 7 bases matching TRBD1. The CDR3 has 15 residues. J gave up 2 bases and V 1 base, and 5 bases lay outside the gene matches. Germline V gene data show CDR1 as SGHRS and CDR2 as YFSETQ. The DNA of the CDR3 is TGCGCCAGCAGCTTGACAGGGGTAACGAACTATGGCTACACCTTC. Translation gives CASSLTGVTNYGYTF.

DNA for the CDR3: TGTGCCAGCAGTTTAGGTCCTAGCGGGAGCACAGATACGCAGTATTTT. It encodes CASSLGPSGSTDTQYF. The genes are TRBV27 and TRBJ2-3; 8 bases agree with TRBD2. Trimming removed 2 bases from V and 0 bases from J; junction bases left unmatched: 4. The CDR3 length is 16 residues. CDR1 and CDR2 from the germline V gene are MNHEY and SMNVEV (reference sequence).

The chain has TRBV5-4 and TRBJ1-5; TRBD1 is a possible D gene (6 bases). The CDR3 runs to 18 residues. Trimming shortened V by 0 bases and J by 7 bases, and 23 bases separated the two germline ends. Germline CDR1 is SGHNT and CDR2 is YYREEE (reference sequence). The CDR3 here is CASSLGGLSPAGGQPQHF. The CDR3 DNA sequence: TGTGCCAGCAGCTTGGGGGGGCTGTCACCTGCTGGGGGACAGCCCCAGCATTTT.